This T cell receptor beta chain came from a study of control samples from healthy donors and cancer patients. Trimming pared 1 base from V and 0 bases from J, leaving 8 bases between. The CDR3 extends over 15 amino acids. The germline gives CDR1 SGHRS, CDR2 YFSETQ. Sequencing was performed with immunoSEQ multiplex PCR; in TCRdb, only in-frame clones are kept and a portion is missing. Of around 180,000 clones in the sample, about 91% are singletons; the top ten hold 4.5% to 6%. The J gene is TRBJ1-3, the V gene TRBV5-1; D may be TRBD1 (6 bases). This TCR came from a woman aged 30 to 39 in good health. Specimen: blood. This CDR3 is CASSLWGASGNTIYF. The CDR3 nucleotides read TGCGCCAGCAGCTTGTGGGGGGCCTCTGGAAACACCATATATTTT.